This T cell receptor beta chain was found in a study of T cells after yellow fever vaccination. 5'RACE template switching generated TCR cDNA, adding a universal primer site and UMIs. Using its own MiXCR run on the 5' RACE reads, TCRdb lists one record per CDR3 protein. The top ten hold 30% to 45% of the sample, which has some 68,000 distinct CDR3 sequences, under 8% seen once. The sample consisted of CD8+ T cells sorted from PBMCs, taken more than 40 days after the first yellow fever vaccination. This TCR was sampled from a young man who received the YFV17D yellow fever vaccine.

The CDR3 spells CAISFWTLYEQYF. In nucleotides, the CDR3 is TGTGCCATCAGCTTCTGGACCCTCTACGAGCAGTACTTC. The J gene is TRBJ2-7, the V gene TRBV10-3, with D unresolved. The CDR3 is 13 residues long. V dropped 6 bases and J dropped 3 bases, with 12 bases sitting between them. CDR1 is ENHRY and CDR2 is SYGVKD in the germline V gene.